This TCR beta chain was captured in a study of shared clonotypes between healthy human individuals. From germline, CDR1 is LGHNA and CDR2 YNFKEQ. The CDR3 spans 14 residues. Germline trimming cut 4 bases from V and 5 bases from J; bases unmatched to any gene: 4. The deep-level immunoSEQ assay was used. The sequencing of unsorted PBMC DNA took place on ten immunoSEQ deep assay plates. The protocol was immunoSEQ multiplex PCR, while the TCRdb copy is restricted to in-frame clones and leaves out a portion. This table holds about 480,000 clones, about 79% found once. General study results and limits: Enrolling few donors narrowed the genetic and exposure-history diversity that was represented.

Participating donors were healthy, HIV-negative adults free of recent acute infections or vaccinations. On this clone: Its target is not known.

The TCR originated in a woman in her thirties or forties in good health. Some clones in this sample may be carry-over from other donors' samples. The sequenced sample consisted of PBMCs. The rearrangement links TRBV4-2 to TRBJ1-4; 7 bases are a match to TRBD1. The CDR3 sequence: CASSRKQGNEKLFF. For the CDR3, the DNA is TGTGCCAGCAGCCGCAAACAGGGGAATGAAAAACTGTTTTTT.